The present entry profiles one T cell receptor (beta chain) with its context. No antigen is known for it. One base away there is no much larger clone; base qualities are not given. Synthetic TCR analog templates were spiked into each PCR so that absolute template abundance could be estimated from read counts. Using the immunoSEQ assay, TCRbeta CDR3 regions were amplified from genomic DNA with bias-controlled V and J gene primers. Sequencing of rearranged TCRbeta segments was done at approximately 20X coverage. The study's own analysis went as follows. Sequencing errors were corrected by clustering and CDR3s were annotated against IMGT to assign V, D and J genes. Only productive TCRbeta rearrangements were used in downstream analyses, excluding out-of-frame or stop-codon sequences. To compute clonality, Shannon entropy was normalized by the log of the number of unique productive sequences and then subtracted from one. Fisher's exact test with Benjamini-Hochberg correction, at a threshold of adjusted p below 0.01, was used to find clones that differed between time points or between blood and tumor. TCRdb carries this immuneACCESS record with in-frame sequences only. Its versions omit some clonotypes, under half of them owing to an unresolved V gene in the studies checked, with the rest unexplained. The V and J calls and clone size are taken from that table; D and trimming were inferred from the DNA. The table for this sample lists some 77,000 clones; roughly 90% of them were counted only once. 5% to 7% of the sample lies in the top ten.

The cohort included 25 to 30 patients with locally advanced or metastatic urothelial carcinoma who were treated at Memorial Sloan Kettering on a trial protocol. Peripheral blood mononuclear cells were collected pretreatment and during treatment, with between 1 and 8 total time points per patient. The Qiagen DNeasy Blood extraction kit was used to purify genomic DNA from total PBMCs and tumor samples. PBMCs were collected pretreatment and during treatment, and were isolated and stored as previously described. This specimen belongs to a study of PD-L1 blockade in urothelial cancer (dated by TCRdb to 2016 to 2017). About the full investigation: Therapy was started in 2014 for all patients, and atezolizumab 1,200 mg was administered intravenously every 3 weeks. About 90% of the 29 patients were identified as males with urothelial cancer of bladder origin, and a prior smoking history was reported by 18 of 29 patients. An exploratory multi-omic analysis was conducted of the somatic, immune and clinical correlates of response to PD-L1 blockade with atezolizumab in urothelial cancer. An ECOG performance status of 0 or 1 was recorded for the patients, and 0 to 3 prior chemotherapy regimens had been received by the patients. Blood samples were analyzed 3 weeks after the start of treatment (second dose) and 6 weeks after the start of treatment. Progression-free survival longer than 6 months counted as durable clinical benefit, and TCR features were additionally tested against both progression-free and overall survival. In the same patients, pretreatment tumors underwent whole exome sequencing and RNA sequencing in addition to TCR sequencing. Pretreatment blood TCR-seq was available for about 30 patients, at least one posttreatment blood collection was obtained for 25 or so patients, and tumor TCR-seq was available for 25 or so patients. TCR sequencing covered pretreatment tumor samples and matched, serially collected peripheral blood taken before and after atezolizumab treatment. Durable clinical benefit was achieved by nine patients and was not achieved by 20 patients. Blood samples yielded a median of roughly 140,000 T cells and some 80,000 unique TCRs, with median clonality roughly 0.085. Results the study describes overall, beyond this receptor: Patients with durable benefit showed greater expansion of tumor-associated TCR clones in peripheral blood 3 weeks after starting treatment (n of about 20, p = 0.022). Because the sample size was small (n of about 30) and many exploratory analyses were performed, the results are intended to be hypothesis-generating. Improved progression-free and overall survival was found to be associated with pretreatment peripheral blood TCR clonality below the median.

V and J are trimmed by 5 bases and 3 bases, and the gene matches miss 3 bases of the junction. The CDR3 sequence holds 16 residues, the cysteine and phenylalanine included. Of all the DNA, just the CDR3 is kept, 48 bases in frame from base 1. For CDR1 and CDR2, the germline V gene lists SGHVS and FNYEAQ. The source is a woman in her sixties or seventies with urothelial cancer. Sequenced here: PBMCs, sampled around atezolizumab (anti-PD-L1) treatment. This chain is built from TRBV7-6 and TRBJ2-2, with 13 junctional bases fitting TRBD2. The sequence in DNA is TGTGCCAGCAGCCGAGGACTAGCGGGGGACACCGGGGAGCTGTTTTTT. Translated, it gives CASSRGLAGDTGELFF.